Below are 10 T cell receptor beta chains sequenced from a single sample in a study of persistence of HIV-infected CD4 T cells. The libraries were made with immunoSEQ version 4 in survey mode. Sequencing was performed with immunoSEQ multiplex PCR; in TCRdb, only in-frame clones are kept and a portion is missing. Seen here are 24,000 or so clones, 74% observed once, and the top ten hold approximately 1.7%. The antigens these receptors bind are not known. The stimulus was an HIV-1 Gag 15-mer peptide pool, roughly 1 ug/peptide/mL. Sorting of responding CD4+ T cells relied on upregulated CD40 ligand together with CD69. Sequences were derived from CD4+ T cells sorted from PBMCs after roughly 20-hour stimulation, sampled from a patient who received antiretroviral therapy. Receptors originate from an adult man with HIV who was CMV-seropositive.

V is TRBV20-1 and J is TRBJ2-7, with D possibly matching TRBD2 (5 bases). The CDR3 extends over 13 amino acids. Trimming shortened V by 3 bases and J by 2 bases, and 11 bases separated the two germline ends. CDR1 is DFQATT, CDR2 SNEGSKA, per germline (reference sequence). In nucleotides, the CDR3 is TGCAGTGCTAGTGGACTCCTCGCCTACGAGCAGTACTTC. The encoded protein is CSASGLLAYEQYF.

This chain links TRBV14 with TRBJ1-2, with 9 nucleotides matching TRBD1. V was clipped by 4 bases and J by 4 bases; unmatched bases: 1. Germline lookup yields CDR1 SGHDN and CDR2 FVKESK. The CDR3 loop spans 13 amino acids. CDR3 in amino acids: CASSLDRGYGYTF. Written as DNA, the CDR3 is TGTGCCAGCAGCCTGGACAGGGGCTATGGCTACACCTTC.

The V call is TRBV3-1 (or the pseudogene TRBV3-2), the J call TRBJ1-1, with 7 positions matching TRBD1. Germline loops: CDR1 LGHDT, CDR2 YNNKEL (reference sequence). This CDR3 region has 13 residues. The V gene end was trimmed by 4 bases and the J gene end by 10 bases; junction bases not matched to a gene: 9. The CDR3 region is CASSPLTGLGAFF. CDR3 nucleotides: TGTGCCAGCAGCCCCCTGACAGGGCTTGGAGCTTTCTTT.

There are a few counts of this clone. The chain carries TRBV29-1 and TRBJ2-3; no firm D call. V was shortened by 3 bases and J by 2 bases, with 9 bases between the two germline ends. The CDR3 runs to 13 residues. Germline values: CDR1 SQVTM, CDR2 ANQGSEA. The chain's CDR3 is CSVEKEATDTQYF. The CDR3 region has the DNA TGCAGCGTTGAGAAGGAAGCCACAGATACGCAGTATTTT.

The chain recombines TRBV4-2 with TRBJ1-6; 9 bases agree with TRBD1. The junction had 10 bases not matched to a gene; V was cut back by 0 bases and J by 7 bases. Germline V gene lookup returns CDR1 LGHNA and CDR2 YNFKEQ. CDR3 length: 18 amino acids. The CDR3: CASSQEVGGTGINSPLHF. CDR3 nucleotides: TGTGCCAGCAGCCAAGAGGTCGGCGGGACAGGGATAAATTCACCCCTCCACTTT.

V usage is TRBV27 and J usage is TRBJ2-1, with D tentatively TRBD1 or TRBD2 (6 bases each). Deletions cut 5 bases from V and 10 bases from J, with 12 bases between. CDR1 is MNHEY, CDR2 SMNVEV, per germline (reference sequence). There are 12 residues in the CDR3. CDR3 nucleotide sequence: TGTGCCAGCAGTCCTCGGAGGGGGGAGCAGTTCTTC. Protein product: CASSPRRGEQFF.

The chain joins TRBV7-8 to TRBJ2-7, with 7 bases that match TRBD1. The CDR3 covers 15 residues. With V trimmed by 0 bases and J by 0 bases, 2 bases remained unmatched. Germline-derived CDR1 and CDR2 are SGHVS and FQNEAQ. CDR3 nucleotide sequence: TGTGCCAGCAGCTTAGCGGGGGACAGCTCCTACGAGCAGTACTTC. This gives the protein CASSLAGDSSYEQYF.

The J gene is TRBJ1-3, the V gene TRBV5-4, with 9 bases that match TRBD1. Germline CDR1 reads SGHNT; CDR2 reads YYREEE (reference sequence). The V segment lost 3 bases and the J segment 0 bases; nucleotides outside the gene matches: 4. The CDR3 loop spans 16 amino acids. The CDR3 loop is CASSSPGQGSGNTIYF. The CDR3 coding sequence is TGTGCCAGCAGCTCACCGGGACAGGGCTCTGGAAACACCATATATTTT.

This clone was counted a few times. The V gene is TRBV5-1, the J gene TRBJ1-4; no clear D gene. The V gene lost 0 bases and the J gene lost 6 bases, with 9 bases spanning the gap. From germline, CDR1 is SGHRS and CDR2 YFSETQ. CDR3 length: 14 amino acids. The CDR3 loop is CASSLAGQDEKLFF. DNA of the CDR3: TGCGCCAGCAGCTTGGCCGGGCAAGATGAAAAACTGTTTTTT.

The CDR3: CAWRPGQGSSNYGYTF. The DNA for the CDR3 is TGTGCCTGGAGGCCGGGACAGGGGTCGTCTAACTATGGCTACACCTTC. The rearrangement links TRBV30 to TRBJ1-2; 10 bases agree with TRBD1. The CDR3 extends over 16 amino acids. CDR1 is GTSNPN, CDR2 SVGIG, per germline (reference sequence). With 3 bases clipped from V and 0 bases from J, the junction kept 7 bases outside the gene matches. The complete variable domain, with remaining parts taken from reference TRBV30 and TRBJ1-2, reads SQTIHQWPATLVQPVGSPLSLECTVEGTSNPNLYWYRQAAGRGLQLLFYSVGIGQISSEVPQNLSASRPQDRQFILSSKKLLLSDSGFYLCAWRPGQGSSNYGYTFGSGTRLTVV.